This passage covers 30 T cell receptor beta chains from one sample sequenced in a study of blood T cell repertoires in COVID-19. Profiling relied on immunoSEQ multiplex PCR, and the TCRdb table lists in-frame clones only, not all of them. The sample has about 80,000 clones; 60% to 85% are singletons. The sample taken for sequencing was peripheral blood. These receptors all stem from a human donor in a cohort sampled during active COVID-19.

This clone was picked up a small number of times. This chain links TRBV19 with TRBJ2-1, with 11 bases that match TRBD2. Germline lookup yields CDR1 LNHDA and CDR2 SQIVND (reference sequence). The J segment lost 7 bases and the V segment lost 3 bases, leaving 11 bases of the junction unmatched. This CDR3 has 17 residues. In nucleotides, the CDR3 is TGTGCCAGTAGTATTATTCTGGTGACTAGCGGGGAAAATGAGCAGTTCTTC. Protein: CASSIILVTSGENEQFF.

In its sample, this clone was seen a few times. The rearrangement joins TRBV7-2 to TRBJ2-1; 7 nucleotides match TRBD2. CDR3 length: 17 residues. Germline-derived CDR1 and CDR2 are SGHTA and FQGNSA. With 5 bases clipped from V and 0 bases from J, the junction kept 10 bases outside the gene matches. The CDR3 reads CASSGGRETSSYNEQFF. In DNA, the CDR3 is TGTGCCAGCAGCGGAGGGCGGGAGACCAGCTCCTACAATGAGCAGTTCTTC.

V gene TRBV27 combines with J gene TRBJ2-1; no definite D call. CDR3 length: 13 amino acids. Germline loops: CDR1 MNHEY, CDR2 SMNVEV (reference sequence). With 2 bases removed from V and 10 bases from J, the gap between germline ends came to 12 bases. The CDR3 sequence is CASSLPPIGEQFF. The CDR3 region has the DNA TGTGCCAGCAGTTTACCTCCGATCGGGGAGCAGTTCTTC.

This chain links TRBV4-3 with TRBJ2-3; D gene ambiguous. CDR1 LGHNA and CDR2 YSLEER come from the germline V gene. CDR3 length equals 17 residues. V lost 0 bases and J lost 3, with 16 bases in between. The CDR3, as DNA: TGCGCCAGCAGCCAAGAATCCCCAAGCTTGAGGACAGATACGCAGTATTTT. Its translation is CASSQESPSLRTDTQYF.

Note on this clone: A read error is possible here, since a much larger clone lies one base away. V is TRBV6-2 or TRBV6-3 and J is TRBJ2-7; D uncertain. The CDR3 runs to 12 residues. Germline V gene lookup returns CDR1 MNHEY and CDR2 SVGEGT. The CDR3: CAGSYPPSEQYF. The CDR3 coding sequence is TGTGCCGGCAGTTACCCCCCGTCCGAGCAGTACTTC.

The J gene is TRBJ2-1, the V gene TRBV18, with 7 bases identical to TRBD2. With V trimmed by 2 bases and J by 6 bases, 10 bases remained unmatched. CDR3 size: 16 residues. CDR1 is KGHSH, CDR2 LQKENI, per germline. CDR3 sequence: CASSPNAGEGGNEQFF. The DNA for the CDR3 is TGTGCCAGCTCACCAAATGCGGGAGAAGGCGGCAATGAGCAGTTCTTC.

This clone was counted a few times. The chain uses TRBV5-1 and TRBJ2-3; 12 bases fit TRBD2. This CDR3 comprises 16 residues. The germline CDR1 and CDR2 sequences are SGHRS and YFSETQ. Trimming at V came to 0 bases and at J to 4 bases, leaving 3 bases not matched to a gene. Here the CDR3 DNA reads TGCGCCAGCAGCTTGGGACTAGCGGGGGATTCAGATACGCAGTATTTT. Residues: CASSLGLAGDSDTQYF.

CDR3 DNA: TGTGCCAGTAACCAGGCTAAGGTTTCTGGGGCCAACGTCCTGACTTTC. Its translation is CASNQAKVSGANVLTF. The rearrangement joins TRBV19 to TRBJ2-6, with D uncertain. V lost 7 bases to trimming and J lost 1 base, with 14 bases between them. The germline gives CDR1 LNHDA, CDR2 SQIVND (reference sequence). CDR3 size: 16 residues. The entire variable domain, with the rest obtained from reference TRBV19 and TRBJ2-6, is as follows: DGGITQSPKYLFRKEGQNVTLSCEQNLNHDAMYWYRQDPGQGLRLIYYSQIVNDFQKGDIAEGYSVSREKKESFPLTVTSAQKNPTAFYLCASNQAKVSGANVLTFGAGSRLTVL.

The genes are TRBV18 and TRBJ1-1; TRBD1 agrees at 7 bases. Germline CDR1 reads KGHSH; CDR2 reads LQKENI. This CDR3 region has 14 residues. Trimming took 9 bases from V and 0 from J; bases not matched to a gene: 7. CDR3 DNA sequence: TGTGCCAGTCACAACAGGGGTTTGAACACTGAAGCTTTCTTT. Translating it yields CASHNRGLNTEAFF.

Remarks on this clone: The same CDR3 can be traced to other DNA sequences in this sample. This rearrangement joins TRBV7-2 to TRBJ2-3; 7 positions match TRBD2. Germline V gene sequence: CDR1 SGHTA, CDR2 FQGNSA. CDR3 length equals 14 residues. V lost 2 bases, J lost 1 base, and 0 bases stayed unmatched. CDR3 sequence (DNA): TGTGCCAGCAGCTTAACTAGCGGCACAGATACGCAGTATTTT. Its translation is CASSLTSGTDTQYF.

This clone was seen only a few times. The chain links TRBV27 to TRBJ1-1, with unresolved D. CDR1 is MNHEY, CDR2 SMNVEV, per germline (reference sequence). V lost 1 base and J lost 0, with 9 bases in between. The CDR3 runs to 15 residues. Here the CDR3 DNA reads TGTGCCAGCAGTTTATGGGGAGCCATGAACACTGAAGCTTTCTTT. It specifies CASSLWGAMNTEAFF.

The CDR3, as DNA: TGTGCCAGCAGCCCCTATGAGGGCTATGGCTACACCTTC. This gives the protein CASSPYEGYGYTF. The chain uses TRBV9 and TRBJ1-2; no firm D call. Germline CDR1 and CDR2: SGDLS and YYNGEE. With 4 bases removed from V and 4 bases from J, the gap between germline ends came to 11 bases. The CDR3 loop spans 13 amino acids.

The chain couples TRBV5-4 to TRBJ2-3; no reliable D call. The CDR3 is made up of 13 amino acids. Germline values: CDR1 SGHNT, CDR2 YYREEE (reference sequence). V was cut by 0 bases and J by 6 bases, with 8 bases left in between. The CDR3: CASSLAGWDTQYF. CDR3 bases: TGTGCCAGCAGCTTGGCCGGGTGGGATACGCAGTATTTT.

This chain connects TRBV11-2 to TRBJ2-7; the match to TRBD1 covers 9 bases. CDR1 and CDR2 from the germline V gene are SGHAT and FQNNGV. The V gene end was trimmed by 1 base and the J gene end by 11 bases; junction bases not matched to a gene: 3. This CDR3 region has 12 residues. The CDR3 nucleotides read TGTGCCAGCAGCTTAGCGGGGGACAGGGAGTACTTC. Its protein is CASSLAGDREYF.

This clone was recorded once. V usage is TRBV4-3 and J usage is TRBJ2-2; TRBD2 agrees at 12 bases. The germline CDR1 and CDR2 sequences are LGHNA and YSLEER. V lost 3 bases and J lost 6; bases outside the gene matches: 14. The CDR3 has 19 residues. The CDR3 loop is CASSHELGLAGRDPGELFF. The CDR3 region has the DNA TGCGCCAGCAGCCACGAACTTGGACTAGCGGGGAGGGACCCCGGGGAGCTGTTTTTT.

Note on this clone: The DNA is left out, because the CDR3 cannot be placed on it with certainty; the CDR3 is given as TCRdb lists it. The chain employs TRBV5-1 and TRBJ2-5; the DNA was not compared with TRBD1, the D call given in the table. The V gene's germline CDR1 is SGHRS and CDR2 YFSETQ. Inclusive of both ends, the CDR3 amounts to 16 amino acids. The CDR3: CASSFGPGGGQETQYF.

This sequence joins TRBV7-2 and TRBJ1-6; D is undetermined. CDR3 size: 14 residues. Germline loops: CDR1 SGHTA, CDR2 FQGNSA. Trimming took 1 base from V and 8 from J, leaving 9 bases between them. CDR3 sequence reads: CASSLVGPDSPLHF. In DNA, the CDR3 is TGTGCCAGCAGCTTAGTTGGCCCAGATTCACCCCTCCACTTT.

The rearrangement links TRBV19 to TRBJ1-4; the D gene is possibly TRBD1 (5 bases). The CDR3 is 15 residues long. Germline-derived CDR1 and CDR2 are LNHDA and SQIVND (reference sequence). The germline V and J ends were trimmed by 6 bases and 6 bases, with 17 bases remaining between them. The CDR3 region has the DNA TGTGCCAGTAGCCTTAACGGGCAGGGCTATGAAAAACTGTTTTTT. Translation: CASSLNGQGYEKLFF.

This clone was observed once. The chain couples TRBV7-9 to TRBJ2-3; 7 bases align to TRBD1. V was clipped by 2 bases and J by 3 bases; unmatched bases: 8. CDR1 and CDR2 from the germline V gene are SEHNR and FQNEAQ (reference sequence). The CDR3 has 16 amino acids. CDR3 in amino acids: CASSLLRQGPTDTQYF. DNA for the CDR3: TGTGCCAGCAGCTTACTGCGACAGGGCCCTACAGATACGCAGTATTTT.

The chain uses TRBV7-9 and TRBJ1-1; D is perhaps TRBD1 (6 bases). The CDR3 runs to 14 residues. Germline lookup yields CDR1 SEHNR and CDR2 FQNEAQ (reference sequence). Trimming shortened V by 5 bases and J by 4 bases, and 14 bases separated the two germline ends. CDR3 nucleotides: TGTGCCAGCAGCCCCCTCCGAGGGGGCACTGAAGCTTTCTTT. Amino acids: CASSPLRGGTEAFF.

Concerning this clone: The germline gene is not matched at one end of the junction; a read error may be the cause. The chain combines TRBV7-8 with TRBJ1-1; TRBD1 aligns across 10 bases. CDR1 SGHVS and CDR2 FQNEAQ come from the germline V gene. This CDR3 contains 15 residues. This chain's CDR3 is CASSPRTGGNAEAFF. The CDR3 DNA follows: TGTGCCAGCAGCCCAAGGACAGGGGGGAACGCTGAAGCTTTCTTT.

The chain links TRBV5-6 to TRBJ1-4; perhaps TRBD1 as D (6 bases). CDR1 and CDR2 from the germline V gene are SGHDT and YYEEEE. V lost 0 bases and J 1 base, leaving 10 bases between the germline ends. The CDR3 extends over 16 amino acids. The CDR3, as DNA: TGTGCCAGCAGCTTGGCGGGGGGCGGAACTAATGAAAAACTGTTTTTT. Translating it yields CASSLAGGGTNEKLFF.

The chain has TRBV7-6 and TRBJ2-1; 10 nucleotides match TRBD2. Germline CDR1 and CDR2: SGHVS and FNYEAQ. This CDR3 has 15 residues. Trimming took 5 bases from V and 6 from J; bases not matched to a gene: 7. CDR3 region: CASSQRLAGANEQFF. In nucleotides, the CDR3 is TGTGCCAGCAGCCAGAGGCTAGCGGGGGCCAATGAGCAGTTCTTC.

V usage is TRBV27 and J usage is TRBJ1-5; 7 bases agree with TRBD1. The CDR3 has 14 residues. CDR1 and CDR2 (germline): MNHEY, SMNVEV (reference sequence). Trimming cost V 6 bases and J 3 bases; bases outside gene matches: 5. CDR3 sequence: CASSLGTVNQPQHF. Here the CDR3 DNA reads TGTGCCAGCAGCCTGGGGACAGTCAATCAGCCCCAGCATTTT.

This clone was counted once. The chain uses TRBV5-4 and TRBJ2-7, with 11 nucleotides matching TRBD2. The CDR3 contains 16 residues. V lost 4 bases, J lost 6 bases, and 12 bases stayed unmatched. Per germline, CDR1 SGHNT and CDR2 YYREEE (reference sequence). CDR3 in amino acids: CASSPGGTSGSLEQYV. For the CDR3, the DNA is TGTGCCAGCAGCCCCGGAGGAACTAGCGGGAGTCTCGAGCAGTACGTC.

The chain carries TRBV12-3 or TRBV12-4 and TRBJ1-2, with TRBD1 as a possible D gene (5 bases). V was cut by 5 bases and J by 5 bases, with 9 bases left in between. This CDR3 comprises 12 residues. The CDR3: CASSTGPYGYTF. CDR3 sequence (DNA): TGTGCCAGCAGTACAGGTCCTTATGGCTACACCTTC.

This sequence joins TRBV6-5 and TRBJ1-6; D is undetermined. There are 15 residues in the CDR3. Germline CDR1 reads MNHEY; CDR2 reads SVGAGI. V was cut by 8 bases and J by 0 bases, with 11 bases left in between. The CDR3 spells CASSDWSSYNSPLHF. For the CDR3, the DNA is TGTGCCAGCTCTGACTGGAGCTCCTATAATTCACCCCTCCACTTT.

Only a few counts were recorded for this clone. V usage is TRBV6-6 and J usage is TRBJ2-7; unclear D gene. The CDR3 spans 13 residues. Germline lookup yields CDR1 MNHNY and CDR2 SVGAGI (reference sequence). V was shortened by 0 bases and J by 5 bases, with 8 bases between the two germline ends. In nucleotides, the CDR3 is TGTGCCAGCAGTTACTCGGCAGGTAACGAGCAGTACGTC. Residues: CASSYSAGNEQYV.

The J gene is TRBJ2-3, the V gene TRBV11-3; 14 nucleotides line up with TRBD2. The germline gives CDR1 SGHNT, CDR2 YENEEA. The CDR3 has 17 residues. The V gene end was trimmed by 5 bases and the J gene end by 5 bases; junction bases not matched to a gene: 9. CDR3 bases: TGTGCCAGCAGCCCGACCGGCGGGACTAGCGGGGGAGATACGCAGTATTTT. Amino acids: CASSPTGGTSGGDTQYF.

V and J are TRBV6-5 and TRBJ2-7, with a weak D call TRBD1 (5 bases). V shed 7 bases and J shed 0 bases, with 16 bases lying between them. CDR1 is MNHEY, CDR2 SVGAGI, per germline. The CDR3 totals 15 residues. CDR3 residues: CASNNFDSSSYEQYF. The CDR3 coding sequence is TGTGCCAGCAATAATTTCGACAGTAGCTCCTACGAGCAGTACTTC.